This T cell receptor beta chain was recovered during a study of molecular identifiers for immune sequencing clone quantification. Background on the study: Split five ways in replicates, RNA from approximately 20,000 or 98,000 naive CD8 cells had four portions sequenced.

This clonotype was picked up many times. The antigen is undetermined. From the PCR reads, TCRdb called clonotypes with MiXCR, one entry per CDR3 protein. This sample carries some 320,000 distinct CDR3 sequences, about 20% of them seen once, and the ten largest clones take approximately 0.83%. Study-level points and caveats: Over 99% of CMV-specific effector molecules, but under 1% of naive ones, were in clones above 20 copies. Identical TCR molecules can share a barcode, and this sharing could underestimate highly expanded clone sizes.

The CDR3 is made up of 11 amino acids. V was cut by 7 bases and J by 4 bases, with 8 bases left in between. Germline V gives CDR1 SEHNR, CDR2 FQNEAQ (reference sequence). This chain joins TRBV7-9 and TRBJ2-7; no firm D call. Input material: naive CD8+ T cells from blood, with Jurkat cell RNA spiked in. Subset here: FACS-sorted CD8+CD4-CCR7+CD45RA+ naive T cells. The receptor was derived from a human donor in good health. Some libraries in this study had Jurkat cell RNA spiked in. The CDR3 protein is CASNSDYEQYF. CDR3 in DNA: TGTGCCAGCAACAGCGATTACGAGCAGTACTTC.